A single sample is the source of the 5 T cell receptor beta chains below, sequenced in a study of cytomegalovirus exposure and HLA in healthy donors. PCR employed 60 Vbeta and 13 Jbeta primers. The table came from immunoSEQ multiplex PCR; TCRdb's copy has only in-frame clones and leaves some out. The sample contains 100,000 to 150,000 clones, roughly four fifths of which appear only once. The sequencing input was PBMCs. These receptors were obtained from a male donor in good health and CMV-seropositive.

The sample holds one count of this clone. J is TRBJ2-7 and V is TRBV30; the match to TRBD1 covers 7 bases. The junction had 7 bases not matched to a gene; V was cut back by 3 bases and J by 2 bases. The CDR3 has 14 amino acids. Germline V lookup: CDR1 GTSNPN, CDR2 SVGIG (reference sequence). CDR3 DNA: TGTGCCTGGAGGATGGGACAGTTAGCCTACGAGCAGTACTTC. This translates into CAWRMGQLAYEQYF.

Regarding this clone: A junction end diverges from the germline sequence, so it may reflect a read error. This rearrangement joins TRBV9 to TRBJ2-5, with no clear D. TRBJ2-7 matches the DNA end more closely, so the J call is doubtful. Germline lookup yields CDR1 SGDLS and CDR2 YYNGEE. This CDR3 region has 14 residues. CDR3 sequence reads: CASSVDTGSFEQYF. The CDR3 DNA reads TGTGCCAGCAGCGTAGACACGGGTTCCTTCGAGCAGTACTTC.

The CDR3, as DNA: TGTGCCAGCATTCCCTCGGGACAGGGGTGGGGTCCGTATGGCTACACCTTC. It specifies CASIPSGQGWGPYGYTF. The rearrangement uses TRBV28 and TRBJ1-2, with 10 bases fitting TRBD1. CDR3 length equals 17 residues. J was trimmed by 5 bases and V by 7 bases; bases with no gene match: 16. Germline V gene lookup returns CDR1 MDHEN and CDR2 SYDVKM.

The chain uses TRBV5-4 and TRBJ1-1, with TRBD1 matching over 8 bases. The CDR3 spans 17 residues. V shed 4 bases, J shed 10 bases, and the junction held 21 bases outside the gene matches. Looked up from germline, CDR1 is SGHNT and CDR2 is YYREEE (reference sequence). The CDR3 region has the DNA TGTGCCAGCAGCCTGCTCCGACAGGGGCAAGGGGGAATCGGAGCTTTCTTT. This encodes CASSLLRQGQGGIGAFF.

About this clone: The sample contains more than one DNA sequence encoding this CDR3. The rearrangement joins TRBV27 to TRBJ2-7; 7 bases fit TRBD2. V dropped 3 bases and J dropped 1; count of bases not matched to a gene: 0. This CDR3 is built from 13 residues. From germline, CDR1 is MNHEY and CDR2 SMNVEV (reference sequence). As DNA, the CDR3 is TGTGCCAGCAGTTTGGGGGGGTCCTACGAGCAGTACTTC. Protein product: CASSLGGSYEQYF.